The 7 T cell receptor beta chains listed next were all sequenced from one sample in a study of shared clonotypes between healthy human individuals. The method was immunoSEQ multiplex PCR; TCRdb's version includes in-frame clones alone and lacks a portion of them. The sample lists roughly 1,100,000 clones, roughly 70% occurring once. Specimen: memory CD4+ T cells sorted from blood. Subset described: CD45RA-negative fraction. These receptors were collected from a man aged 18-30 years in good health.

This rearrangement joins TRBV18 to TRBJ2-3; 11 bases match TRBD2. Germline V CDR1 and CDR2: KGHSH, LQKENI. The CDR3 runs to 17 residues. Germline trimming cut 2 bases from V and 1 base from J; bases unmatched to any gene: 5. CDR3 bases: TGTGCCAGCTCACCATCGAAACTAGCGGGGGGCACAGATACGCAGTATTTT. Translation: CASSPSKLAGGTDTQYF.

The sample holds a few counts of this clone. This chain links TRBV6-6 with TRBJ1-6, with 8 nucleotides matching TRBD1. The CDR3 extends over 15 amino acids. V shed 6 bases and J 10 bases; nucleotides not matched to a gene: 11. Germline loops: CDR1 MNHNY, CDR2 SVGAGI (reference sequence). CDR3 coding DNA: TGTGCCAGCAGGAAGCCGGGACAGGCGGAATCACCCCTCCACTTT. This gives the protein CASRKPGQAESPLHF.

The rearrangement joins TRBV27 to TRBJ2-7; no clear D gene. The V gene lost 4 bases and the J gene lost 3 bases, with 10 bases spanning the gap. CDR1 and CDR2 from the germline V gene are MNHEY and SMNVEV (reference sequence). This CDR3 has 13 amino acids. The CDR3 loop is CASSSSLSYEQYF. The CDR3, as DNA: TGTGCCAGCAGTTCCAGTTTGAGCTACGAGCAGTACTTC.

This clone has only one observation. V gene TRBV28 combines with J gene TRBJ2-4; perhaps D is TRBD1 or TRBD2 (6 bases each). Germline assignment: CDR1 MDHEN and CDR2 SYDVKM. This CDR3 is 14 amino acids long. V was cut by 2 bases and J by 9 bases, with 14 bases left in between. CDR3 coding DNA: TGTGCCAGCAGTTTACCCCAGAGGGGGGTCATTCAGTACTTC. Translating it yields CASSLPQRGVIQYF.

Concerning this clone: Relative to the germline gene, one junction end is altered; a read error may explain this. The chain has TRBV6-1 and TRBJ1-5; TRBD1 matches 8 bases. Germline V gene sequence: CDR1 MNHNS, CDR2 SASEGT. This CDR3 has 15 residues. This CDR3 is CASSEGQGGNQPQHF. The CDR3 nucleotides are TGTGCCAGCAGCGAAGGACAGGGTGGTAATCAGCCCCAGCATTTT.

The chain has TRBV6-5 and TRBJ1-1; the D is unclear. The CDR3 contains 13 residues. V was clipped by 2 bases and J by 1 base, with 5 bases between them. Germline lookup yields CDR1 MNHEY and CDR2 SVGAGI. The CDR3 DNA follows: TGTGCCAGCAGTTACAACACGAACACTGAAGCTTTCTTT. This sequence encodes CASSYNTNTEAFF.

The chain has TRBV28 and TRBJ1-5, with TRBD1 matching over 8 bases. CDR3 length: 13 residues. J was trimmed by 7 bases and V by 6 bases; bases with no gene match: 5. Germline V gene sequence: CDR1 MDHEN, CDR2 SYDVKM. CDR3 DNA: TGTGCCAGCAGATCGGACAGGGCCCAGCCCCAGCATTTT. This encodes CASRSDRAQPQHF.